The 17 T cell receptor beta chains presented below share a single source sample, sequenced in a study of T cell responses to AZD1222 COVID-19 vaccine (dated by TCRdb to about 2021). Library preparation employed the immunoSEQ multiplex PCR assay. In its TCRdb copy, this immuneACCESS table keeps in-frame sequences only and misses some clones. Where compared with another copy, unresolved V genes explain less than half of these, and the others have no known cause. This sample is represented by roughly 55,000 clones; 87% of them were singletons. Just under 4% of the sample goes to the ten largest clones. The label giving this sample's time point can be read as: baseline before first vaccination. This specimen consisted of peripheral blood, obtained on day 0 of AZD1222 vaccination. The receptor source for this set is an adult in good health.

The V gene is TRBV7-2, the J gene TRBJ1-5; D is possibly TRBD1 (5 bases). The germline V gene has CDR1 SGHTA and CDR2 FQGNSA. This CDR3 is built from 13 residues. V lost 4 bases and J 5 bases, leaving 9 bases between the germline ends. The CDR3: CASSSQGHQPQHF. CDR3 nucleotide sequence: TGTGCCAGCAGCTCTCAGGGACATCAGCCCCAGCATTTT.

The gene calls are TRBV24-1 and TRBJ2-7, with D uncertain. Germline loops: CDR1 KGHDR, CDR2 SFDVKD. Deletions cut 2 bases from V and 4 bases from J, with 11 bases between. The CDR3 runs to 14 residues. The CDR3 here is CATSDSSSLYEQYF. The CDR3 DNA sequence: TGTGCCACCAGTGATTCTTCCAGCCTTTACGAGCAGTACTTC.

This clone was counted a few times. V gene TRBV6-1 combines with J gene TRBJ2-2, with a possible D match to TRBD2 (5 bases). Germline loops: CDR1 MNHNS, CDR2 SASEGT. Trimming removed 5 bases at V and 6 bases at J, with 7 bases between. The CDR3 is made up of 12 amino acids. CDR3 residues: CASSMDSGELFF. The CDR3 region has the DNA TGTGCCAGCAGTATGGACTCCGGGGAGCTGTTTTTT.

CDR3 DNA sequence: TGTGCCAGCAGCCAATTCGGCTACGAGCAGTACTTC. Translating gives CASSQFGYEQYF. This chain joins TRBV3-1 (or the pseudogene TRBV3-2) and TRBJ2-7; D remains unclear. Germline loops: CDR1 LGHDT, CDR2 YNNKEL (reference sequence). Trimming removed 2 bases at V and 3 bases at J, with 5 bases between. The CDR3 consists of 12 residues.

The chain employs TRBV28 and TRBJ2-7; no clear D gene. V lost 2 bases and J lost 3, with 2 bases in between. Germline loops: CDR1 MDHEN, CDR2 SYDVKM. This CDR3 is built from 11 residues. The CDR3: CASSLRYEQYF. Here the CDR3 DNA reads TGTGCCAGCAGTTTACGCTACGAGCAGTACTTC.

The gene calls are TRBV30 and TRBJ1-4; D gene unclear. V gave up 0 bases and J gave up 0 bases, with 8 bases separating them. Germline CDR1 GTSNPN, CDR2 SVGIG (reference sequence). This CDR3 is 15 amino acids long. The CDR3, as DNA: TGTGCCTGGAGTGTAGGCGTTGCAACTAATGAAAAACTGTTTTTT. Residues: CAWSVGVATNEKLFF.

This clone was observed once. J is TRBJ1-6 and V is TRBV5-1; no firm D call. The CDR3 is made up of 15 amino acids. Between the trimmed V and J ends, which lost 5 bases and 8 bases, there was a span of 17 bases. Germline V gene lookup returns CDR1 SGHRS and CDR2 YFSETQ. This CDR3 reads CASRPATVADSPLHF. The CDR3 nucleotides read TGCGCCAGCAGACCCGCCACGGTTGCGGATTCACCCCTCCACTTT.

This chain links TRBV7-9 with TRBJ1-6; no clear D. V was shortened by 4 bases and J by 0 bases, with 13 bases between the two germline ends. Germline V gives CDR1 SEHNR, CDR2 FQNEAQ (reference sequence). CDR3 length: 17 amino acids. CDR3 in DNA: TGTGCCAGCAGCTCCCAGGAGAGGAGCTCCTATAATTCACCCCTCCACTTT. Protein: CASSSQERSSYNSPLHF.

J is TRBJ2-1 and V is TRBV7-9; 10 bases match TRBD2. The V gene's germline CDR1 is SEHNR and CDR2 FQNEAQ (reference sequence). The trim removed 4 bases at V and 7 bases at J, leaving 7 bases unmatched. The CDR3 extends over 15 amino acids. The CDR3 nucleotides are TGTGCCAGCAGCTCCCAGCGGGGGGGGGCGAATGAGCAGTTCTTC. It encodes CASSSQRGGANEQFF.

The chain carries TRBV19 and TRBJ1-5, with a weak D call TRBD1 (5 bases). The CDR3 totals 11 residues. The ends were cut back, 5 bases at V and 8 bases at J, with 7 bases in the middle. The germline V gene has CDR1 LNHDA and CDR2 SQIVND (reference sequence). The CDR3 is CASSQGEPQHF. The CDR3 nucleotides are TGTGCCAGTAGTCAAGGGGAGCCCCAGCATTTT.

The chain has TRBV7-8 and TRBJ1-2, with TRBD1 identical over 7 bases. The CDR3 consists of 15 residues. The germline V gene has CDR1 SGHVS and CDR2 FQNEAQ. J was trimmed by 4 bases and V by 1 base; bases with no gene match: 6. The CDR3 bases are TGTGCCAGCAGCTTAGAGGCCAGGGACAGCTATGGCTACACCTTC. It codes for CASSLEARDSYGYTF.

CDR3 sequence reads: CASRLDSSQMNTEAFF. The CDR3 nucleotides are TGTGCCAGCAGACTTGACAGTAGCCAGATGAACACTGAAGCTTTCTTT. The rearrangement joins TRBV7-2 to TRBJ1-1; D is perhaps TRBD1 (5 bases). The V end was cut by 6 bases, the J end by 0 bases, with 17 bases between. The CDR3 covers 16 residues. CDR1 is SGHTA and CDR2 is FQGNSA in the germline V gene.

This clone was observed once. An end of the junction does not agree with germline; a read error may underlie this. J is TRBJ1-5 and V is TRBV28, with TRBD1 matching 10 bases. In germline, CDR1 is MDHEN, CDR2 SYDVKM. The CDR3 runs 14 residues. CDR3 DNA: TGTGCCAGCAGTTCATCCGGGACAGGGGTGTCAAGGGGTTTT. This sequence encodes CASSSSGTGVSRGF.

This chain connects TRBV18 to TRBJ1-3; D is unclear. Per germline, CDR1 KGHSH and CDR2 LQKENI. The CDR3 totals 15 residues. V was trimmed by 2 bases and J by 2 bases, leaving 10 bases between them. DNA of the CDR3: TGTGCCAGCTCACCAAGGGAAGAAGCTGGAAACACCATATATTTT. This translates into CASSPREEAGNTIYF.

The V and J genes are TRBV5-6 and TRBJ1-2, with 12 bases matching TRBD1. Germline-derived CDR1 and CDR2 are SGHDT and YYEEEE. The CDR3 extends over 15 amino acids. Trimming took 4 bases from V and 6 from J; bases not matched to a gene: 7. DNA for the CDR3: TGTGCCAGCAGCCTGCCGGGACAGGGGGCTGATGGCTACACCTTC. Amino acid sequence: CASSLPGQGADGYTF.

This clone was counted once. This chain connects TRBV6-5 to TRBJ1-5; 8 bases align to TRBD1. The CDR3 is 14 amino acids. The germline gives CDR1 MNHEY, CDR2 SVGAGI. The junction had 4 bases not matched to a gene; V was cut back by 4 bases and J by 5 bases. The CDR3 spells CASSSDRGDQPQHF. The CDR3, as DNA: TGTGCCAGCAGTTCCGACAGGGGCGATCAGCCCCAGCATTTT.

This clone was seen only once. V gene TRBV3-1 (or the pseudogene TRBV3-2) combines with J gene TRBJ1-3; D gene ambiguous. The germline V and J ends were trimmed by 0 bases and 0 bases, with 6 bases remaining between them. In germline, CDR1 is LGHDT, CDR2 YNNKEL (reference sequence). CDR3 length: 15 residues. The CDR3 loop reads CASSQDPYSGNTIYF. The DNA for the CDR3 is TGTGCCAGCAGCCAAGACCCATACTCTGGAAACACCATATATTTT.